These 30 T cell receptor beta chains were all obtained from the same sample, sequenced in a study of radiotherapy plus CTLA-4 blockade in lung cancer. Method: immunoSEQ multiplex PCR; TCRdb's copy keeps in-frame clones and lacks some. This sample yields over 100,000 clones, of which more than 65% are seen a single time; 2.5% to 3.5% belongs to the top ten. Sample: peripheral blood, taken from a patient treated with radiotherapy plus ipilimumab. The source of these receptors is a human donor with non-small cell lung cancer that progressed on radiotherapy plus ipilimumab. Some clones in this sample may be carry-over from other donors' samples.

V and J are TRBV2 and TRBJ1-5; maybe TRBD1 (6 bases). Germline CDR1 SNHLY, CDR2 FYNNEI. CDR3 size: 14 residues. V was trimmed by 7 bases and J by 3 bases, leaving 13 bases between them. This chain's CDR3 is CASTPHRDNQPQHF. The CDR3 DNA sequence: TGTGCCAGCACTCCGCACAGGGACAATCAGCCCCAGCATTTT. The full variable domain, in which reference TRBV2 and TRBJ1-5 provide the parts outside the CDR3, is EPEVTQTPSHQVTQMGQEVILRCVPISNHLYFYWYRQILGQKVEFLVSFYNNEISEKSEIFDDQFSVERPDGSNFTLKIRSTKLEDSAMYFCASTPHRDNQPQHFGDGTRLSIL.

Of note for this clone: Additional DNA sequences in this sample encode the identical CDR3. The J gene is TRBJ2-2, the V gene TRBV7-2; D not resolved. Germline V gene lookup returns CDR1 SGHTA and CDR2 FQGNSA. V gave up 3 bases and J gave up 3 bases, with 8 bases separating them. The CDR3 length is 14 residues. CDR3 coding DNA: TGTGCCAGCAGCTTGTTCCGGGACACCGGGGAGCTGTTTTTT. Protein: CASSLFRDTGELFF.

The J gene is TRBJ1-6, the V gene TRBV30, with 9 positions matching TRBD1. CDR1 is GTSNPN and CDR2 is SVGIG in the germline V gene (reference sequence). V was pared by 7 bases and J by 11 bases, with 9 bases of the junction left unmatched. The CDR3 extends over 13 amino acids. CDR3 in DNA: TGTGCCTCCCAGGGACAGGGTCCGGCACCCCTCCACTTT. Its protein product is CASQGQGPAPLHF.

The rearrangement links TRBV7-3 to TRBJ2-3; 7 nucleotides align to TRBD1. The V gene's germline CDR1 is SGHTA and CDR2 FQGTGA. The CDR3 covers 17 residues. V lost 2 bases to trimming and J lost 4 bases; unmatched junction nucleotides: 12. Here the CDR3 reads CASSLCWTGQGPDTQYF. As DNA, the CDR3 is TGTGCCAGCAGCTTATGTTGGACAGGCCAGGGGCCAGATACGCAGTATTTT. The full variable domain, its missing parts supplied by reference TRBV7-3 and TRBJ2-3, is GAGVSQTPSNKVTEKGKYVELRCDPISGHTALYWYRQSLGQGPEFLIYFQGTGAADDSGLPNDRFFAVRPEGSVSTLKIQRTERGDSAVYLCASSLCWTGQGPDTQYFGPGTRLTVL.

V is TRBV11-2 and J is TRBJ1-6; TRBD1 is a possible D gene (5 bases). Germline lookup yields CDR1 SGHAT and CDR2 FQNNGV. Trimming removed 3 bases at V and 8 bases at J, with 14 bases between. The CDR3 runs to 15 residues. The chain's CDR3 is CASSLRELGDSPLHF. The CDR3, as DNA: TGTGCCAGCAGCTTGAGGGAATTAGGGGATTCACCCCTCCACTTT.

The V and J genes are TRBV2 and TRBJ2-3; 7 nucleotides align to TRBD2. The CDR3 is made up of 20 amino acids. V trimming: 5 bases; J trimming: 0 bases; junction bases outside the gene matches: 20. Germline CDR1 reads SNHLY; CDR2 reads FYNNEI. The CDR3 spells CASSPPEGLPSGPSTDTQYF. CDR3 sequence (DNA): TGTGCCAGCAGTCCCCCCGAAGGCCTTCCTAGCGGCCCTAGCACAGATACGCAGTATTTT.

The chain joins TRBV5-6 to TRBJ2-3; 8 bases are shared with TRBD2. Trimming removed 1 base from V and 2 bases from J; junction bases left unmatched: 6. This CDR3 is built from 16 residues. Germline lookup yields CDR1 SGHDT and CDR2 YYEEEE. CDR3 loop: CASSLRAGGITDTQYF. CDR3 nucleotides: TGTGCCAGCAGCTTGAGGGCGGGGGGTATCACAGATACGCAGTATTTT.

V and J are TRBV30 and TRBJ2-1; the D gene is possibly TRBD2 (7 bases). Germline V CDR1 and CDR2: GTSNPN, SVGIG (reference sequence). CDR3 length equals 12 residues. Trimming took 3 bases from V and 9 from J, leaving 12 bases between them. CDR3: CAWRGGPTEQFF. The CDR3, as DNA: TGTGCCTGGAGGGGGGGGCCAACTGAGCAGTTCTTC.

The V and J genes are TRBV29-1 and TRBJ2-7; possible D gene TRBD2, 6 bases. CDR3 length: 13 residues. Trimming shortened V by 1 base and J by 9 bases, and 16 bases separated the two germline ends. The germline CDR1 and CDR2 sequences are SQVTM and ANQGSEA. Here the CDR3 DNA reads TGCAGCGTTGAAGGACTAGTAGGGGCTGGGCAGTACTTC. This sequence encodes CSVEGLVGAGQYF.

The chain is built from TRBV7-9 and TRBJ2-1; D is uncertain. The germline V gene has CDR1 SEHNR and CDR2 FQNEAQ (reference sequence). The CDR3 contains 12 residues. V was clipped by 5 bases and J by 5 bases, with 7 bases between them. The CDR3 DNA reads as TGTGCCAGCAGCCCCCGGCACAATGAGCAGTTCTTC. This translates into CASSPRHNEQFF.

The V and J genes are TRBV11-2 and TRBJ2-2; D ambiguous. Germline V lookup: CDR1 SGHAT, CDR2 FQNNGV. The CDR3 is 13 residues long. The germline V and J ends were trimmed by 7 bases and 8 bases, with 14 bases remaining between them. In DNA, the CDR3 is TGTGCCAGCACCGGAATAGTGAAAGGGGAGCTGTTTTTT. Its translation is CASTGIVKGELFF.

The chain uses TRBV5-4 and TRBJ2-4, with TRBD2 matching 8 bases. The CDR3 has 15 amino acids. J gave up 3 bases and V 4 bases, and 6 bases lay outside the gene matches. From germline, CDR1 is SGHNT and CDR2 YYREEE (reference sequence). The CDR3 loop reads CASSGPGTSKNIQYF. The CDR3 DNA is TGTGCCAGCAGCGGCCCAGGGACTAGCAAAAACATTCAGTACTTC. Supplemented by reference TRBV5-4 and TRBJ2-4, the full variable domain reads ETGVTQSPTHLIKTRGQQVTLRCSSQSGHNTVSWYQQALGQGPQFIFQYYREEENGRGNFPPRFSGLQFPNYSSELNVNALELDDSALYLCASSGPGTSKNIQYFGAGTRLSVL.

The chain is built from TRBV10-3 and TRBJ2-1, with D uncertain. The CDR3 is 14 residues long. Looked up from germline, CDR1 is ENHRY and CDR2 is SYGVKD. Trimming took off 3 bases at V and 7 bases at J, with 13 bases between the two ends. The DNA of the CDR3 is TGTGCCATCAGTGACAGGTTGTTGGGGAATGAGCAGTTCTTC. Its protein is CAISDRLLGNEQFF.

This rearrangement joins TRBV2 to TRBJ1-5; 7 nucleotides agree with TRBD1. The CDR3 is 14 residues long. The junction had 5 bases not matched to a gene; V was cut back by 7 bases and J by 2 bases. Germline V gene lookup returns CDR1 SNHLY and CDR2 FYNNEI. The CDR3 sequence is CASTHDRGNQPQHF. The DNA of the CDR3 is TGTGCCAGCACCCATGACAGGGGCAATCAGCCCCAGCATTTT.

This clone was seen a single time. V gene TRBV5-1 combines with J gene TRBJ1-1; no definite D call. Germline CDR1 reads SGHRS; CDR2 reads YFSETQ. The ends were cut back, 2 bases at V and 0 bases at J, with 11 bases in the middle. The CDR3 runs to 15 residues. This CDR3 reads CASSLEGFMNTEAFF. The CDR3 DNA reads TGCGCCAGCAGCTTAGAGGGATTTATGAACACTGAAGCTTTCTTT.

The rearrangement uses TRBV7-6 and TRBJ2-3, with TRBD1 identical over 8 bases. Germline V gene lookup returns CDR1 SGHVS and CDR2 FNYEAQ. The CDR3 extends over 17 amino acids. V dropped 3 bases and J dropped 5; count of bases not matched to a gene: 13. CDR3 protein: CASSLTGEYHGGDTQYF. For the CDR3, the DNA is TGTGCCAGCAGCTTGACAGGGGAATACCATGGGGGAGATACGCAGTATTTT. Full variable domain (remainder filled in from reference TRBV7-6 and TRBJ2-3): GAGVSQSPRYKVTKRGQDVALRCDPISGHVSLYWYRQALGQGPEFLTYFNYEAQQDKSGLPNDRFSAERPEGSISTLTIQRTEQRDSAMYRCASSLTGEYHGGDTQYFGPGTRLTVL.

In the case of this clone: The junction departs from germline at one end; a sequencing error may be responsible. This chain joins TRBV4-1 and TRBJ2-6; the D gene is possibly TRBD2 (6 bases). This CDR3 spans 16 amino acids. In germline, CDR1 is MGHRA, CDR2 YSYEKL. The DNA of the CDR3 is TGTGCCAGCAGCGTGACGGGAGACTCTGGGGCCAACGTCCTGACTTTC. Translating it yields CASSVTGDSGANVLTF.

V is TRBV11-1 and J is TRBJ2-5, with a tentative D call TRBD2 (6 bases). Trimming cost V 0 bases and J 9 bases, with 8 bases left between them. This CDR3 is built from 12 residues. Germline CDR1 and CDR2: SGHAT and FQDESV (reference sequence). The CDR3 protein is CASSLAREAQYF. The CDR3 nucleotides read TGTGCCAGCAGCTTAGCGAGGGAGGCCCAGTACTTC.

The chain has TRBV5-4 and TRBJ2-1; TRBD2 agrees at 8 bases. The CDR3 runs to 15 residues. CDR1 and CDR2 from the germline V gene are SGHNT and YYREEE (reference sequence). Trimming took 3 bases from V and 6 from J; bases not matched to a gene: 8. CDR3 sequence (DNA): TGTGCCAGCAGCTACCGGGCGGGGGGAGTCAATGAGCAGTTCTTC. Protein: CASSYRAGGVNEQFF.

V is TRBV9 and J is TRBJ2-6; TRBD1 is a possible D gene (6 bases). The V gene's germline CDR1 is SGDLS and CDR2 YYNGEE. CDR3 length: 17 amino acids. The V and J ends lost 0 bases and 0 bases respectively, with 10 bases between them. The CDR3 bases are TGTGCCAGCAGCGTAGTGGCAGGGGACTCTGGGGCCAACGTCCTGACTTTC. Amino acids: CASSVVAGDSGANVLTF.

J is TRBJ1-5 and V is TRBV18, with TRBD1 matching over 7 bases. V lost 2 bases and J lost 7; bases outside the gene matches: 8. The germline V gene encodes CDR1 KGHSH and CDR2 LQKENI. CDR3 length equals 15 residues. The CDR3 region is CASSPWSNRGQPQHF. DNA of the CDR3: TGTGCCAGCTCACCATGGTCTAACAGGGGACAGCCCCAGCATTTT.

V is TRBV5-1 and J is TRBJ2-3, with D perhaps TRBD2 (5 bases). Between the trimmed V and J ends, which lost 4 bases and 13 bases, there was a span of 22 bases. The CDR3 is 14 amino acids. The germline V gene encodes CDR1 SGHRS and CDR2 YFSETQ. This CDR3 is CASSRPSNREEKYF. CDR3 DNA sequence: TGCGCCAGCAGCAGACCCAGCAACCGGGAAGAGAAGTATTTT.

About this clone itself: The junction shows a germline mismatch at one end, possibly a read error. This CDR3 reads CASSRQGVPDF. As DNA, the CDR3 is TGTGCCAGCAGCAGACAGGGTGTTCCGGATTTT. The chain carries TRBV7-2 and TRBJ2-3; 7 positions agree with TRBD1. Germline lookup yields CDR1 SGHTA and CDR2 FQGNSA. The CDR3 has 11 amino acids.

V gene TRBV4-2 combines with J gene TRBJ2-6, with D tentatively TRBD2 (5 bases). Deletions cut 0 bases from V and 2 bases from J, with 8 bases between. This CDR3 has 16 amino acids. The germline V gene has CDR1 LGHNA and CDR2 YNFKEQ. For the CDR3, the DNA is TGTGCCAGCAGCCAAGATAGAGGGACTGGGGCCAACGTCCTGACTTTC. Translated: CASSQDRGTGANVLTF.

The rearrangement joins TRBV4-3 to TRBJ1-1, with TRBD1 as a possible D gene (6 bases). The CDR3 has 14 residues. Germline CDR1 reads LGHNA; CDR2 reads YSLEER. Trimming shortened V by 4 bases and J by 1 base, and 10 bases separated the two germline ends. DNA for the CDR3: TGCGCCAGCAGCCGAATACAGGGGAACACTGAAGCTTTCTTT. Its protein is CASSRIQGNTEAFF.

This rearrangement joins TRBV30 to TRBJ1-1; unclear D gene. Germline assignment: CDR1 GTSNPN and CDR2 SVGIG (reference sequence). The CDR3 is 10 amino acids. Trimming took off 0 bases at V and 8 bases at J, with 4 bases between the two ends. In DNA form, the CDR3 reads TGTGCCTGGAGTGTACACGAAGCTTTCTTT. Its protein is CAWSVHEAFF.

The rearrangement joins TRBV2 to TRBJ1-6; tentatively, D is TRBD1 (6 bases). CDR3 length: 17 residues. V was shortened by 1 base and J by 0 bases, with 10 bases between the two germline ends. CDR1 SNHLY and CDR2 FYNNEI come from the germline V gene. The CDR3 region is CASSEGNRDSYNSPLHF. The CDR3 DNA is TGTGCCAGCAGTGAAGGGAACAGGGACTCCTATAATTCACCCCTCCACTTT.

The chain uses TRBV7-3 and TRBJ2-2, with D possibly matching TRBD2 (6 bases). The CDR3 is made up of 15 amino acids. Germline loops: CDR1 SGHTA, CDR2 FQGTGA. With 4 bases removed from V and 5 bases from J, the gap between germline ends came to 14 bases. For the CDR3, the DNA is TGTGCCAGCAGCTCCGGGAGACAGCTTACCGGGGAGCTGTTTTTT. Translation gives CASSSGRQLTGELFF.

The chain carries TRBV6-5 and TRBJ1-1; the D gene is possibly TRBD1 (5 bases). Trimming removed 0 bases from V and 7 bases from J, with 9 bases in between. Germline V gene sequence: CDR1 MNHEY, CDR2 SVGAGI. This CDR3 comprises 13 residues. CDR3 amino acids: CASSYSFGGEAFF. Written as DNA, the CDR3 is TGTGCCAGCAGTTACTCGTTCGGGGGTGAAGCTTTCTTT.

V and J are TRBV5-4 and TRBJ2-7; D might be TRBD1 (6 bases). V was trimmed by 2 bases and J by 1 base, leaving 13 bases between them. Germline values: CDR1 SGHNT, CDR2 YYREEE (reference sequence). The CDR3 contains 15 residues. The CDR3 here is CASSFSGASSYEQYF. The CDR3 DNA follows: TGTGCCAGCAGCTTCTCAGGGGCGAGTTCCTACGAGCAGTACTTC.